Described below is a single T cell receptor beta chain sequence and its context. The target of this receptor is not known. There are no base qualities to consult, and no much larger clone falls within one base. Ficoll-Paque density gradient centrifugation was used to isolate PBMCs. The sample comes from a study of T-cell memory formation after mild COVID-19 (dated by TCRdb to 2020 to 2022). Regarding the complete study: TCR sequence clusters from the two donors were largely donor specific. In two donors, T-cell clones that expanded and contracted after mild COVID-19 were followed by sequencing TCRalpha and TCRbeta repertoires longitudinally. Two young, previously healthy adult volunteers, one female and one male, were included in the cohort. Summary of the overall study and its limitations: Only a couple of mild cases were covered in the study, and larger cohorts including severe cases with pre-infection samples were considered necessary. The detection of some responding clones in pre-infection memory suggests that pre-existing cross-reactive memory T cells joined the SARS-CoV-2 response. Whether the second-wave clones peaking on day 37 were SARS-CoV-2 specific was not confirmed. Contracting CD4+ clones were found mainly in CM and EM memory subsets, while CD8+ clones were enriched in EMRA. Clones that contracted from day 15 to 85 showed balanced CD4/CD8 phenotypes, whereas a second wave of clones that expanded from day 15 to 37 leaned towards CD4+.

The CDR3 numbers 13 residues from cysteine through phenylalanine. Just CDR3 DNA is preserved here, 39 bases in frame from base 1. CDR1 is given as DFQATT and CDR2 as SNEGSKA, both from the germline V gene (reference sequence). The junction carries 12 bases between V and J, which are trimmed by 4 bases and 3 bases respectively. Sequencing used an Illumina NovaSeq 6000. Using 5'RACE with constant-segment primers, TCRalpha and TCRbeta cDNA libraries were constructed, with sample barcodes and unique molecular identifiers added in the process. Trizol reagent was used to extract RNA from every sample. Library amplification was performed in two PCR steps, and a second sample barcode and Illumina TruSeq adapters were introduced in the second step. Sequencing of libraries was performed on an Illumina NovaSeq with 2 x 150 bp paired-end reads. Under the source paper's analysis protocol: Demultiplexing of reads and collapsing into UMI-guided consensus sequences were performed with migec v1.2.7. Using mixcr v2.1.11, UMI consensuses were aligned to TRA and TRB V and J templates and then assembled into clonotypes. Expanded or contracted clonotypes were those called significant by both edgeR and NoisET, with noise models trained on biological replicates. For edgeR calls, a false discovery rate-adjusted p below 0.01 and a log2 fold-change threshold of 1 were applied. As an exploratory analysis of dynamics, max-normalized trajectories of the 1000 most abundant clonotypes were examined with PCA combined with hierarchical clustering. Separately sequenced CD4+ and CD8+ repertoires were used to assign a CD4 or CD8 phenotype to each responding clone. Using fastp trimming at Q25 and MiXCR clonotype assembly, TCRdb reanalyzed the public sequencing data and kept in-frame beta chains. Identical CDR3 proteins give one entry, which carries the most common genes and DNA. The authors' filters were not applied to this entry. The sample table records roughly 450,000 distinct CDR3 sequences; roughly 18% of these occur just once. Roughly 21% of the sample is taken by the ten largest.

The material sequenced was PBMCs or a T cell subset sorted from them (not recorded which). The TCR originated in a man aged 18 to 29 who had mild COVID-19 (a few samples of this study predate the infection). The sample titles of this study are shuffled in the database, so cell type and time point are left out; the donor was told from shared clones. This sequence uses TRBV20-1 and TRBJ2-5, with TRBD1 perhaps the D gene, on 6 matching bases. The CDR3 corresponds to CSAISTGKETQYF. The nucleotides are TGCAGTGCTATATCAACAGGGAAAGAGACCCAGTACTTC.